A selection of T cell receptor beta chains follows, all from one sample in a study of human T cells and chemical hapten exposure. TCRdb called the RACE reads again in MiXCR, with one record for every CDR3 protein. The data contain roughly 50,000 distinct CDR3 sequences, roughly 9.8% of them seen just once; the ten biggest clones take up around 9.5%. Sequenced material: whole blood, taken in connection with sensitization to the hapten diphenylcyclopropenone (DPC). These receptors originate from a man between 40 and 49 years old with alopecia areata. Some clones in this sample may be carry-over from other donors' samples. CDR3s include the opening cysteine and the closing phenylalanine or tryptophan. A D gene is named only where the DNA matches it firmly. Expanded clones get a size class; other rows say once, few or many, or leave the size out.

v_call	j_call	clone_size	d_call	cdr3_nt	cdr3_aa
TRBV18	TRBJ2-3	few	TRBD1	TGTGCCAGCTCGCCTCGGACAGGTAGCACAGATACGCAGTATTTT	CASSPRTGSTDTQYF
TRBV12-3/TRBV12-4	TRBJ2-1	many	TRBD2	TGTGCCAGCAGTCCCCCTAGCGGACCTTCCTACAATGAGCAGTTCTTC	CASSPPSGPSYNEQFF
TRBV11-2	TRBJ2-7	few	NA	TGTGCCAGCAGCTTAACGTACGAGCAGTACTTC	CASSLTYEQYF
TRBV11-3	TRBJ1-1	NA	NA	TGTGCCAGCAGCTTTCAGGAGAACACTGAAGCTTTCTTT	CASSFQENTEAFF
TRBV11-1	TRBJ2-7	few	TRBD1	TGTGCCAGCAGAATCCGGGACAGTGACGAGCAGTACTTC	CASRIRDSDEQYF
TRBV11-1	TRBJ2-2	many	NA	TGTGCCAGCAGCCTCCAGGGCGGCGTGGTAGGCGGGGAGCTGTTTTTT	CASSLQGGVVGGELFF
TRBV28	TRBJ2-7	NA	TRBD1	TGTGCCAGCAGCCCCGGGACAGTCCTATACGAGCAGTACTTC	CASSPGTVLYEQYF
TRBV7-9	TRBJ2-4	NA	TRBD2	TGTGCCAGCAGCCCCCCGTGGGCTAGCGGGCGTAGGAAAAACATTCAGTACTTC	CASSPPWASGRRKNIQYF
TRBV7-6	TRBJ2-7	many	NA	TGTGCCAGCAGCTTAGGGTTCTCCAGCGAGCAGTACTTC	CASSLGFSSEQYF
TRBV25-1	TRBJ2-4	many	TRBD2	TGTGCCAGCAGTGAATACGGGGCGGGAGGGCCCCAAAACATTCAGTACTTC	CASSEYGAGGPQNIQYF
TRBV9	TRBJ2-7	NA	NA	TGTGCCAGCAGCCCCCAGCCCGACGACTACGAGCAGTACTTC	CASSPQPDDYEQYF
TRBV6-5	TRBJ2-7	few	NA	TGTGCCAGCAGCCGAAAGGGTGGTAGCGGCGAGCAGTACTTC	CASSRKGGSGEQYF
TRBV24-1	TRBJ2-2	many	NA	TGTGCCACCAGTGATTTTGCGAACACCGGGGAGCTGTTTTTT	CATSDFANTGELFF
TRBV28	TRBJ1-1	few	NA	TGTGCCAGCAGTCCGATGTTAATTCTGAACACTGAAGCTTTCTTT	CASSPMLILNTEAFF
TRBV25-1	TRBJ2-2	NA	NA	TGTGCCAGCAGTAGAGGACACTCTAACACCGGGGAGCTGTTTTTT	CASSRGHSNTGELFF
TRBV5-6	TRBJ2-2	many	TRBD2	TGTGCCAGCAGGGGAGTGACTAGCGGCTACCGAAGCACCGGGGAGCTGTTTTTT	CASRGVTSGYRSTGELFF
TRBV7-8	TRBJ2-7	many	NA	TGTGCCAGCAGCTTAGGCGCCCAAGACTACGAGCAGTACTTC	CASSLGAQDYEQYF
TRBV6-5	TRBJ2-3	few	TRBD2	TGTGCCAGCAGTTACCTAGCGGGAGGTACTAGCACAGATACGCAGTATTTT	CASSYLAGGTSTDTQYF
TRBV4-1	TRBJ2-7	many	NA	TGCGCCAGCAGCCAAGATCCAGGGCCGTTCTACGAGCAGTACTTC	CASSQDPGPFYEQYF
TRBV13	TRBJ2-1	many	TRBD2	TGTGCCAGCAGCTTAGACGGGACTAGCGGGAGGGGTGAGCAGTTCTTC	CASSLDGTSGRGEQFF
TRBV7-9	TRBJ1-2	NA	TRBD1	TGTGCCAGCAGTTCAACGACAGGGGACGGCTACACCTTC	CASSSTTGDGYTF
TRBV28	TRBJ2-1	few	NA	TGTGCCAGCAGTCTGGGCCTTGAGCAGTTCTTC	CASSLGLEQFF
TRBV3-1	TRBJ2-1	few	NA	TGTGCCAGCAGCCCCGACGCTAAAGGGAATGAGCAGTTCTTC	CASSPDAKGNEQFF
TRBV7-3	TRBJ2-2	few	TRBD2	TGTGCCAGCAGCTTTAGCGGGAGCGGTACCGGGGAGCTGTTTTTT	CASSFSGSGTGELFF
TRBV7-2	TRBJ2-5	many	TRBD2	TGTGCCAGCAGCTCTCCGACTAGCGGGAGTCGAGAGACCCAGTACTTC	CASSSPTSGSRETQYF
TRBV11-2	TRBJ2-3	many	NA	TGTGCCAGCAGCTTAGTGGGCAGCCCAACAGATACGCAGTATTTT	CASSLVGSPTDTQYF
TRBV4-1	TRBJ1-5	few	NA	TGCGCCAGCAGCCAAGCATCAGGGGTTGGCAATCAGCCCCAGCATTTT	CASSQASGVGNQPQHF
TRBV20-1	TRBJ2-2	many	NA	TGCAGTGCTAGAGATCCCCAGCGGGACACCGGGGAGCTGTTTTTT	CSARDPQRDTGELFF
TRBV7-9	TRBJ2-6	many	NA	TGTGCCAGCAGCTTATCCCTGCCTGGGGCCAACGTCCTGACTTTC	CASSLSLPGANVLTF
TRBV28	TRBJ1-1	NA	NA	TGTGCCAGCAGTTTTCACTCCAGGGGATTTACTGAAGCTTTCTTT	CASSFHSRGFTEAFF
TRBV20-1	TRBJ1-6	many	NA	TGCAGTGCGGGGCCGGAGGCCCAGGGTTCACCCCTCCACTTT	CSAGPEAQGSPLHF
TRBV7-9	TRBJ2-4	many	NA	TGTGCCAGCAGCGGAGGCCCTCTCGACCCTATAAGTAACATTCAGTACTTC	CASSGGPLDPISNIQYF
TRBV9	TRBJ2-7	many	NA	TGTGCCAGCGCCCGAGGGAGCGCCTACGAGCAGTACTTC	CASARGSAYEQYF
TRBV11-1	TRBJ2-3	NA	TRBD1	TGTGCCAGCAGCTTAGAGGACAGGCTCGGGGCCCTCACAGATACGCAGTATTTT	CASSLEDRLGALTDTQYF
TRBV7-9	TRBJ2-2	few	NA	TGTGCCAGCGGCCCCACAGGGCAGAGCGGGGAGCTGTTTTTT	CASGPTGQSGELFF
TRBV7-3	TRBJ2-2	many	TRBD1	TGTGCCAGCAGCGCCGACAGGGTCGGAACCGGGGAGCTGTTTTTT	CASSADRVGTGELFF
TRBV5-6	TRBJ2-1	few	TRBD2	TGTGCCAGCAGCTGGGCTAGCGGGAGCAGGATCTACAATGAGCAGTTCTTC	CASSWASGSRIYNEQFF
TRBV3-1	TRBJ2-3	many	TRBD1	TGTGCCAGCAGCCAAAGGCTCCGGGACAGGGAGAGGACAGATACGCAGTATTTT	CASSQRLRDRERTDTQYF
TRBV7-8	TRBJ2-3	few	NA	TGTGCCAGCAGAGCACACGTGGGTACGCAGTATTTT	CASRAHVGTQYF
TRBV12-3/TRBV12-4	TRBJ2-3	few	TRBD2	TGTGCCAGCAGCATTAGCGGGAGAGATACGCAGTATTTT	CASSISGRDTQYF
TRBV11-2	TRBJ2-7	few	TRBD2	TGTGCCAGCAGCCCCGGGAGGGTTGGTGGGAAATCCTACGAGCAGTACTTC	CASSPGRVGGKSYEQYF
TRBV6-2/TRBV6-3	TRBJ2-7	many	TRBD2	TGTGCCAGCAGTTACGGGACTAGCGGATACGAGCAGTACTTC	CASSYGTSGYEQYF
TRBV28	TRBJ2-1	NA	NA	TGTGCCAGCAGGCTAGGTAATGAGCAGTTCTTC	CASRLGNEQFF
TRBV5-4	TRBJ2-1	many	NA	TGTGCCAGCACCTTTTATGGGTTTAGCTCCTACAATGAGCAGTTCTTC	CASTFYGFSSYNEQFF
TRBV11-3	TRBJ2-2	many	NA	TGTGCCAGCAGCTTGACGTCCGGGGAGCTGTTTTTT	CASSLTSGELFF
TRBV28	TRBJ1-4	NA	NA	TGTGCCGGTTCCCTAGGAGGAAAACTGTTTTTT	CAGSLGGKLFF
TRBV7-3	TRBJ2-3	many	NA	TGTGCCAGCAGCCCGCGGTCTAGCACAGATACGCAGTATTTT	CASSPRSSTDTQYF
TRBV6-5	TRBJ2-7	NA	TRBD2	TGTGCCAGCAGTTACGGGGCTAGCGGGAGTTCTTACGAGCAGTACTTC	CASSYGASGSSYEQYF
TRBV5-6	TRBJ1-1	NA	TRBD1	TGTGCCAGCAGCTGGGGCACGTGGACAGGACACACTGAAGCTTTCTTT	CASSWGTWTGHTEAFF
TRBV28	TRBJ1-2	few	NA	TGTGCCAGCACCCGTGGGGAGAGTGGCTACACCTTC	CASTRGESGYTF
TRBV11-2	TRBJ2-1	few	TRBD2	TGTGCCAGCAGCTTCCCCGCCCTAGCGGGAGGGGCTTGGGATGAGCAGTTCTTC	CASSFPALAGGAWDEQFF
TRBV10-3	TRBJ2-7	NA	NA	TGTGCCATCAGTGCGGGCTACGAGCAGTACTTC	CAISAGYEQYF
TRBV5-1	TRBJ1-1	NA	NA	TGCGCCAGCAGCCACAGACGCTATTCCAAAATGAACACTGAAGCTTTCTTT	CASSHRRYSKMNTEAFF
TRBV28	TRBJ2-7	many	NA	TGTGCCAGCAGCTCTCGGGACACGTCCTACGAGCAGTACTTC	CASSSRDTSYEQYF
TRBV28	TRBJ2-3	few	TRBD2	TGTGCCAGCACCCCCCGAAGGTCTAGCGGGAGGTTCGGTACGCAGTATTTT	CASTPRRSSGRFGTQYF
TRBV28	TRBJ2-2	few	TRBD2	TGTGCCAGCAGTTCGGGACTAGCGGGAGGTGACGGGGAGCTGTTTTTT	CASSSGLAGGDGELFF